These T cell receptor beta chains were read from a single sample in a study of cytomegalovirus exposure and HLA in healthy donors. The assay was immunoSEQ multiplex PCR, and TCRdb's table has in-frame clones only and misses some. There are about 130,000 clones in the sample; 81% occur only once, and 5.5% to 7.5% lies in the top ten. Material for sequencing was PBMCs. These receptors were taken from a woman between 40 and 50 years old in good health and CMV-seropositive. CDR3s leave out the opening cysteine and the closing phenylalanine or tryptophan. The order of the fields is J gene, V gene, CDR3 protein.

J gene: TRBJ2-7; V gene: TRBV15; CDR3 protein: ATGRGGGAYEQY
J gene: TRBJ1-2; V gene: TRBV5-4; CDR3 protein: ASSPGTGGYGYT
J gene: TRBJ1-1; V gene: TRBV5-1; CDR3 protein: ASSSRGQNTEAF
J gene: TRBJ1-2; V gene: TRBV7-8; CDR3 protein: ASSSRGTANYGYT
J gene: TRBJ2-7; V gene: TRBV5-4; CDR3 protein: ASSLGGDLRSQY
J gene: TRBJ2-1; V gene: TRBV27; CDR3 protein: ASSSPPRVEENNEQF
J gene: TRBJ2-1; V gene: TRBV9; CDR3 protein: ASSAAGGDEQF
J gene: TRBJ1-2; V gene: TRBV6-5; CDR3 protein: ASNSGYGYT
J gene: TRBJ2-4; V gene: TRBV7-9; CDR3 protein: ASSLVPGNIQY
J gene: TRBJ1-5; V gene: TRBV28; CDR3 protein: ASSFTRQGNQPQH
J gene: TRBJ2-5; V gene: TRBV6-1; CDR3 protein: ASSVRHIQETQY
J gene: TRBJ1-2; V gene: TRBV10-3; CDR3 protein: AISDGSYGYT
J gene: TRBJ1-1; V gene: TRBV6-6; CDR3 protein: ASSYSGGENTEAF
J gene: TRBJ2-7; V gene: TRBV5-4; CDR3 protein: ASSVTTGGYEQY
J gene: TRBJ2-2; V gene: TRBV19; CDR3 protein: ASNTGGANTGELF
J gene: TRBJ2-1; V gene: TRBV7-7; CDR3 protein: ASSPKPPRGGLVNEQF
J gene: TRBJ2-7; V gene: TRBV7-9; CDR3 protein: ASTGLAGNEQY
J gene: TRBJ1-2; V gene: TRBV15; CDR3 protein: ATSRGSFEKVDGYT
J gene: TRBJ1-2; V gene: TRBV25-1; CDR3 protein: ASRERGGTGGGYT
J gene: TRBJ1-2; V gene: TRBV6-1; CDR3 protein: ASSAPGEKYGYT
J gene: TRBJ2-7; V gene: TRBV27; CDR3 protein: ASSLRGSYEQY
J gene: TRBJ1-4; V gene: TRBV6-6; CDR3 protein: ASSAGGATNEKLF
J gene: TRBJ2-1; V gene: TRBV4-1; CDR3 protein: ASSLGQGSSEQF
J gene: TRBJ1-1; V gene: TRBV5-1; CDR3 protein: ASSLDRGNTEAF
J gene: TRBJ1-2; V gene: TRBV29-1; CDR3 protein: SGDSDYGYT
J gene: TRBJ1-2; V gene: TRBV4-2; CDR3 protein: ASSQDFGGTNYGYT
J gene: TRBJ2-3; V gene: TRBV11-3; CDR3 protein: ASSSTSGSTDTQY
J gene: TRBJ2-3; V gene: TRBV9; CDR3 protein: ASSATSGRPGTDTQY
J gene: TRBJ2-7; V gene: TRBV5-6; CDR3 protein: ASSKGAGGLSEQY
J gene: TRBJ2-1; V gene: TRBV7-2; CDR3 protein: ASSAVAGNEQF
J gene: TRBJ2-1; V gene: TRBV29-1; CDR3 protein: SALGDRYNEQF
J gene: TRBJ2-3; V gene: TRBV5-8; CDR3 protein: ASSPGTAGYAQY
J gene: TRBJ1-5; V gene: TRBV15; CDR3 protein: ATSKIDQPQH
J gene: TRBJ1-1; V gene: TRBV30; CDR3 protein: AWSVSGPRREAF
J gene: TRBJ2-7; V gene: TRBV4-2; CDR3 protein: ASSQDLGGSFGEQY
J gene: TRBJ1-5; V gene: TRBV9; CDR3 protein: ASSVGAASNQPQH
J gene: TRBJ2-1; V gene: TRBV11-2; CDR3 protein: ASSLKAGAYNEQF
J gene: TRBJ1-6; V gene: TRBV2; CDR3 protein: ASREQGTYNSPLH
J gene: TRBJ2-5; V gene: TRBV27; CDR3 protein: ASSLGGGSGGTQY
J gene: TRBJ2-7; V gene: TRBV18; CDR3 protein: ASSTGTGGYEQY
J gene: TRBJ1-1; V gene: TRBV28; CDR3 protein: ASSLVGSHTEAF
J gene: TRBJ1-4; V gene: TRBV29-1; CDR3 protein: SVVERLNEKLF